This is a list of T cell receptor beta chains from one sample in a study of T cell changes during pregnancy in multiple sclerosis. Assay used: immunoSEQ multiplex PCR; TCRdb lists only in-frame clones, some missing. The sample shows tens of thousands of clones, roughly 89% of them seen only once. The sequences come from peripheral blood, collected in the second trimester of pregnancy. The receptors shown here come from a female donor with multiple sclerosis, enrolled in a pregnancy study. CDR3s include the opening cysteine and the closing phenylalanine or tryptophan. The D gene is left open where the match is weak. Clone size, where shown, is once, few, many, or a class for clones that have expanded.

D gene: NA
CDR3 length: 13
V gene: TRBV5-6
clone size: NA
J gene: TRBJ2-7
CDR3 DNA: TGTGCCAGCAGCTTGGCGCGGACCTACGAGCAGTACTTC
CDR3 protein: CASSLARTYEQYF

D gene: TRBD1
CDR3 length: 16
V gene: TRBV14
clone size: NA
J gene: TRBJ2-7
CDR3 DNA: TGTGCCAGCAGCCGAACGCTCGGACAGGGAGCGTCCGAGCAGTACTTC
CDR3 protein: CASSRTLGQGASEQYF

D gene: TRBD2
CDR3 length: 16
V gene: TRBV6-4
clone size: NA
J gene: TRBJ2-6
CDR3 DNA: TGTGCCAGCAGTGCGGGGGGGAGCTCTGGGGCCAACGTCCTGACTTTC
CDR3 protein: CASSAGGSSGANVLTF

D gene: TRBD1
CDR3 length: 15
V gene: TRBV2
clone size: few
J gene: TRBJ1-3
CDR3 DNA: TGTGCCAGCAGTACAGGGGGCAGCTCTGGAAACACCATATATTTT
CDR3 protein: CASSTGGSSGNTIYF

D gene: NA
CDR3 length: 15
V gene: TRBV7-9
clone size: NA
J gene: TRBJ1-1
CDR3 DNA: TGTGCCAGCAGCTTAGGCGACAGAGTGAACACTGAAGCTTTCTTT
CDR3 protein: CASSLGDRVNTEAFF

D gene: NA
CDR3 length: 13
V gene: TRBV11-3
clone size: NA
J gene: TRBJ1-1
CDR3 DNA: TGTGCCAGCAGTCGAGGCCCCGACACTGAAGCTTTCTTT
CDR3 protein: CASSRGPDTEAFF

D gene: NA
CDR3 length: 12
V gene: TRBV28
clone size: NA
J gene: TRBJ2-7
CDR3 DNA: TGTGCCAGCAGCTGGACTTCGTACGAGCAGTACTTC
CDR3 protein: CASSWTSYEQYF

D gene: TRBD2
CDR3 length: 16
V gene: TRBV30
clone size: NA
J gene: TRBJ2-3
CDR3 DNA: TGTGCCTGGAGTGTACTGCTAGCGGGAACCACAGATACGCAGTATTTT
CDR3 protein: CAWSVLLAGTTDTQYF

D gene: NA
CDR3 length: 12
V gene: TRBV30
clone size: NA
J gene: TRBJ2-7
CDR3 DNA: TGTGCCTGGAGTACAGGGCCCCACGAGCAGTACTTC
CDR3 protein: CAWSTGPHEQYF

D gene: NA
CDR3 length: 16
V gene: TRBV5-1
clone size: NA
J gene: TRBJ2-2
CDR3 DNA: TGCGCCAGCAGCTTGGGCCTCCCCCAGCGCACCGGGGAGCTGTTTTTT
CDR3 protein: CASSLGLPQRTGELFF

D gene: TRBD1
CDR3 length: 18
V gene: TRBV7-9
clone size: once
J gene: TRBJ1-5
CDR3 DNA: TGTGCCAGCAGCTCTTCACGACTAAGGACAGGGGCAGGCCAGCCCCAGCATTTT
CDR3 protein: CASSSSRLRTGAGQPQHF

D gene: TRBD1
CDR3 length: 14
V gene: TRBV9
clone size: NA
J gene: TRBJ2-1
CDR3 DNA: TGTGCCAGCAGCCTAAGACAGGGTAACGATGAGCAGTTCTTC
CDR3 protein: CASSLRQGNDEQFF

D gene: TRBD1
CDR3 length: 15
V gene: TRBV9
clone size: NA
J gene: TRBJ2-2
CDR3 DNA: TGTGCCAGCAGCCCGAGACAGGGGGACACCGGGGAGCTGTTTTTT
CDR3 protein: CASSPRQGDTGELFF

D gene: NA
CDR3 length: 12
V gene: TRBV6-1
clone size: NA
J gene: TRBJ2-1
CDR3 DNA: TGTGCCAGCAGCCGTGGAGGGCCTTTTGCGTTCTTC
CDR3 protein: CASSRGGPFAFF

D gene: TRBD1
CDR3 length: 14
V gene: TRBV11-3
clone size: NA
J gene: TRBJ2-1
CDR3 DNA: TGTGCCAGCAGCACCGAACAGGGGACGGATGAGCAGTTCTTC
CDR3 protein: CASSTEQGTDEQFF

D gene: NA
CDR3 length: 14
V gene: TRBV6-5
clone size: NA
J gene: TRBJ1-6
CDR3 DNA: TGTGCCAGCAGTTCCCGACGGGATAATTCACCCCTCCACTTT
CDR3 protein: CASSSRRDNSPLHF

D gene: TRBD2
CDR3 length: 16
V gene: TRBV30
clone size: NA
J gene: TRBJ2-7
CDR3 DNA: TGTGCCTGGGTGACGGGGCGGGAGTCCAAGTCCTACGAGCAGTACTTC
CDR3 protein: CAWVTGRESKSYEQYF

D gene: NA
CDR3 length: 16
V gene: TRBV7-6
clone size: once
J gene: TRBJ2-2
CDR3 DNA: TGTGCCTCCCCCCAGCGGGCGGACCTAAACACCGGGGAGCTGTTTTTT
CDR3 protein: CASPQRADLNTGELFF

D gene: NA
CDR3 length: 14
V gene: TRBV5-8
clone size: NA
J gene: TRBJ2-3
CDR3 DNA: TGTGCCAGCAGCTTAGGGGCTTGGACAGATACGCAGTATTTT
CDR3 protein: CASSLGAWTDTQYF

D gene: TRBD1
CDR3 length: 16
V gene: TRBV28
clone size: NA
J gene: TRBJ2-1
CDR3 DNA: TGTGCCAGCAGACCCCCTGGGACAGGGTGGAACAATGAGCAGTTCTTC
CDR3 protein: CASRPPGTGWNNEQFF

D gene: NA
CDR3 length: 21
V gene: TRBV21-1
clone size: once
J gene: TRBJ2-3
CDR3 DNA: TGTGCCAGCAGCAAAGCGCCACCAGCGGGAGGAACCCCCCCGAGCACAGATACGCAGTATTTT
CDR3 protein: CASSKAPPAGGTPPSTDTQYF

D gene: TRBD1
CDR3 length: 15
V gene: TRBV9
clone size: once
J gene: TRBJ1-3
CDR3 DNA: TGTGCCAGCAGCGAAGATACAGGGGCTCAAAACACCATATATTTT
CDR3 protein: CASSEDTGAQNTIYF

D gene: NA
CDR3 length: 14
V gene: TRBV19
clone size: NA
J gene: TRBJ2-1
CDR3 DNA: TGTGCCAGTAATACAGAAGGGGTTGTAAATGAGCAGTTCTTC
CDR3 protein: CASNTEGVVNEQFF

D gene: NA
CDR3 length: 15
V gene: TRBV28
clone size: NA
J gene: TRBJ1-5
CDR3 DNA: TGTGCCAGCAGTTTCGCAGGGGTCCGCAATCAGCCCCAGCATTTT
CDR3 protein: CASSFAGVRNQPQHF

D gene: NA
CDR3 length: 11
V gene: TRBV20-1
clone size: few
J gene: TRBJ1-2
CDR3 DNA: TGCAGTGCTAGAACCGCAGATGGCTACACCTTC
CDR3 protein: CSARTADGYTF

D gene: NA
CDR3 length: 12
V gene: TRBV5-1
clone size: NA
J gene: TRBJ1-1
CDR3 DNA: TGCGCCAGCAGCTTGAGAGACACTGAAGCTTTCTTT
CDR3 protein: CASSLRDTEAFF

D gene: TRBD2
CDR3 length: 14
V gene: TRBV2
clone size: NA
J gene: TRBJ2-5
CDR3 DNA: TGTGCCGGATCTAGCGGGTCGTACCAAGAGACCCAGTACTTC
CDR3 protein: CAGSSGSYQETQYF

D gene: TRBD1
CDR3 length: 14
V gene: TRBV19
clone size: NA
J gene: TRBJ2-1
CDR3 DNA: TGTGCCAGTAGTATAGCACGGGACAGCTATGAGCAGTTCTTC
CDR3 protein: CASSIARDSYEQFF

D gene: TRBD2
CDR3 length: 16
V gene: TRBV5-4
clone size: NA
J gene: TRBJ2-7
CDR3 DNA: TGTGCCAGCAGACCTATAGCGGGGGGGCCCGACAACGAGCAGTACTTC
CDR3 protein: CASRPIAGGPDNEQYF

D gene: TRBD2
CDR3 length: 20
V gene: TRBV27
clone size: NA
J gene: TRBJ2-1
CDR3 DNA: TGTGCCAGCAGGCCCCTCGGGGGGACTAGCGGGAGAGGATCCTACAATGAGCAGTTCTTC
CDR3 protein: CASRPLGGTSGRGSYNEQFF

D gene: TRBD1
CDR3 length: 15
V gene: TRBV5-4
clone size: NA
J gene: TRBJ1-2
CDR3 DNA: TGTGCCAGCAGCCAGGGACAGGGTGAGATCTATGGCTACACCTTC
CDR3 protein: CASSQGQGEIYGYTF

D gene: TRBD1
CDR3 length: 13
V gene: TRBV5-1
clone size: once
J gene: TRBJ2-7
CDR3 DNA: TGCGCCAGCAGGCGGACAGGAACCTACGAGCAGTACTTC
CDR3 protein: CASRRTGTYEQYF